A single sample is the source of the 29 T cell receptor beta chains below, sequenced in a study of blood T cell repertoires in COVID-19. Using immunoSEQ multiplex PCR, the repertoire was profiled, and TCRdb retains in-frame clones only, with some absent. Here the sample spans some 490,000 clones, 80% to 90% being singletons. The source material was peripheral blood. These receptors were collected from a human donor in a cohort sampled during active COVID-19.

This chain connects TRBV28 to TRBJ1-2; 8 bases are shared with TRBD1. This CDR3 has 13 amino acids. With V trimmed by 7 bases and J by 8 bases, 9 bases remained unmatched. CDR1 is MDHEN, CDR2 SYDVKM, per germline. The CDR3 bases are TGTGCCAGCATCCATCAGGGGGCGCAGGGCTACACCTTC. Translated, it gives CASIHQGAQGYTF.

The chain employs TRBV3-1 (or the pseudogene TRBV3-2) and TRBJ1-6; TRBD1 matches at 8 bases. CDR3 size: 15 residues. The trim removed 2 bases at V and 9 bases at J, leaving 6 bases unmatched. Germline values: CDR1 LGHDT, CDR2 YNNKEL (reference sequence). The CDR3 nucleotides read TGTGCCAGCAGCCAAAGACAGGGGTTCGGTTCACCCCTCCACTTT. Translation gives CASSQRQGFGSPLHF.

This clone showed up just once. The rearrangement uses TRBV4-3 and TRBJ2-3; 7 bases are a match to TRBD1. The CDR3 runs 17 residues. Germline V lookup: CDR1 LGHNA, CDR2 YSLEER. With V trimmed by 0 bases and J by 4 bases, 10 bases remained unmatched. CDR3: CASSQEAGDRVPDTQYF. The CDR3 bases are TGCGCCAGCAGCCAAGAAGCAGGAGACAGGGTTCCAGATACGCAGTATTTT.

The chain carries TRBV30 and TRBJ2-7, with 8 bases aligning to TRBD2. The V segment lost 2 bases and the J segment 6 bases; nucleotides outside the gene matches: 12. The CDR3 contains 15 residues. CDR1 and CDR2 from the germline V gene are GTSNPN and SVGIG (reference sequence). The CDR3 region is CAWSSVRAGVGEQYF. Written as DNA, the CDR3 is TGTGCCTGGAGTTCTGTGCGAGCGGGAGTTGGCGAGCAGTACTTC.

CDR3 DNA: TGTGCCAGCAGTTTACACATAGACCTAGCGGGATTAGGCTACAATGAGCAGTTCTTC. This sequence encodes CASSLHIDLAGLGYNEQFF. This chain links TRBV27 with TRBJ2-1; 9 nucleotides agree with TRBD2. Germline loops: CDR1 MNHEY, CDR2 SMNVEV (reference sequence). The CDR3 runs to 19 residues. The junction had 14 bases not matched to a gene; V was cut back by 2 bases and J by 3 bases.

CDR3 sequence reads: CAAKQEVGHYEQYF. The CDR3 region has the DNA TGTGCCGCAAAGCAGGAGGTTGGGCACTACGAGCAGTACTTC. The V call is TRBV10-3, the J call TRBJ2-7, with D perhaps TRBD2 (5 bases). There are 14 residues in the CDR3. Germline V gene sequence: CDR1 ENHRY, CDR2 SYGVKD. V was trimmed by 11 bases and J by 3 bases, leaving 20 bases between them.

The rearrangement links TRBV6-1 to TRBJ1-5; 7 nucleotides line up with TRBD1. The CDR3 extends over 17 amino acids. Trimming at V came to 2 bases and at J to 0 bases, leaving 7 bases not matched to a gene. CDR1 and CDR2 (germline): MNHNS, SASEGT. CDR3 in DNA: TGTGCCAGCAGTGAAAGAAGAGGGACAGTTAGCAATCAGCCCCAGCATTTT. This gives the protein CASSERRGTVSNQPQHF.

This clone was recorded only once. The chain employs TRBV30 and TRBJ2-2; D remains ambiguous. The CDR3 is 13 residues long. Trimming removed 5 bases at V and 6 bases at J, with 13 bases between. Germline values: CDR1 GTSNPN, CDR2 SVGIG (reference sequence). The CDR3: CAWVNGFPGELFF. DNA for the CDR3: TGTGCCTGGGTTAACGGGTTTCCCGGGGAGCTGTTTTTT.

In its sample, this clone was seen once. The V gene is TRBV28, the J gene TRBJ1-5; D not certain. V was shortened by 6 bases and J by 3 bases, with 15 bases between the two germline ends. Per the germline V gene, CDR1 is MDHEN and CDR2 is SYDVKM. The CDR3 is 15 amino acids. CDR3 residues: CASRPPGGPNQPQHF. In DNA, the CDR3 is TGTGCCAGCAGACCACCGGGCGGGCCCAATCAGCCCCAGCATTTT.

The chain employs TRBV28 and TRBJ1-2; weak D call: TRBD1 (6 bases). Germline CDR1 and CDR2: MDHEN and SYDVKM. This CDR3 contains 16 residues. V was cut by 4 bases and J by 3 bases, with 18 bases left in between. This CDR3 is CASSSPPEPGDYGYTF. The CDR3 DNA sequence: TGTGCCAGCAGTTCACCCCCTGAACCAGGGGACTATGGCTACACCTTC.

The chain uses TRBV5-1 and TRBJ2-7; D is unclear. The ends were cut back, 2 bases at V and 0 bases at J, with 6 bases in the middle. Germline-derived CDR1 and CDR2 are SGHRS and YFSETQ. The CDR3 runs 13 residues. CDR3 region: CASSFESSYEQYF. CDR3 bases: TGCGCCAGCAGCTTTGAGAGCTCCTACGAGCAGTACTTC.

The chain combines TRBV12-3 or TRBV12-4 with TRBJ1-4; D gene unclear. The germline V and J ends were trimmed by 6 bases and 6 bases, with 5 bases remaining between them. This CDR3 has 11 amino acids. The CDR3 region has the DNA TGTGCCAGCAGCCAATATGAAAAACTGTTTTTT. As protein: CASSQYEKLFF.

This chain connects TRBV9 to TRBJ1-4; D is perhaps TRBD1 (5 bases). Germline CDR1 is SGDLS and CDR2 is YYNGEE. This CDR3 has 17 amino acids. Trimming removed 0 bases from V and 0 bases from J, with 12 bases in between. The CDR3 loop reads CASSVVTGDATNEKLFF. The CDR3 DNA is TGTGCCAGCAGCGTAGTAACAGGCGACGCAACTAATGAAAAACTGTTTTTT.

The chain combines TRBV4-1 with TRBJ1-4; 7 nucleotides agree with TRBD1. CDR1 is MGHRA and CDR2 is YSYEKL in the germline V gene. The CDR3 length is 16 residues. Trimming at V came to 2 bases and at J to 4 bases, leaving 7 bases not matched to a gene. CDR3 sequence reads: CASSQFSGGSNEKLFF. The DNA of the CDR3 is TGCGCCAGCAGCCAATTTTCAGGGGGTAGTAATGAAAAACTGTTTTTT.

The chain is built from TRBV11-3 and TRBJ2-1, with D maybe TRBD2 (6 bases). Looked up from germline, CDR1 is SGHNT and CDR2 is YENEEA. The CDR3 loop spans 15 amino acids. V dropped 1 base and J dropped 3 bases, with 10 bases sitting between them. In DNA form, the CDR3 reads TGTGCCAGCAGCTTAGGAACTAGCTTCTACAATGAGCAGTTCTTC. Translated, it gives CASSLGTSFYNEQFF.

The genes are TRBV7-2 and TRBJ2-4; 11 nucleotides line up with TRBD2. The ends lost 1 base at V and 3 bases at J; junction bases unmatched: 8. Germline CDR1 reads SGHTA; CDR2 reads FQGNSA. The CDR3 covers 18 residues. The CDR3 here is CASSLVAGGPGGKNIQYF. Written as DNA, the CDR3 is TGTGCCAGCAGCTTAGTAGCGGGAGGGCCCGGGGGCAAAAACATTCAGTACTTC.

As regards this clone: The same CDR3 is also encoded by other DNA sequences in this sample. V usage is TRBV11-2 and J usage is TRBJ1-1; D is unresolved. V dropped 5 bases and J dropped 1 base, with 8 bases sitting between them. The CDR3 extends over 13 amino acids. Germline V lookup: CDR1 SGHAT, CDR2 FQNNGV. CDR3 bases: TGTGCCAGCAGCCTGCGACAGAACACTGAAGCTTTCTTT. Amino acids: CASSLRQNTEAFF.

This chain connects TRBV19 to TRBJ2-1, with 7 bases that match TRBD1. This CDR3 has 14 amino acids. J was trimmed by 4 bases and V by 5 bases; bases with no gene match: 5. CDR1 LNHDA and CDR2 SQIVND come from the germline V gene (reference sequence). In nucleotides, the CDR3 is TGTGCCAGTAGTGTTAGACAGGGATACAATGAGCAGTTCTTC. Its translation is CASSVRQGYNEQFF.

The V and J genes are TRBV3-1 (or the pseudogene TRBV3-2) and TRBJ2-1; maybe TRBD1 (6 bases). V was shortened by 6 bases and J by 12 bases, with 21 bases between the two germline ends. The CDR3 runs to 14 residues. CDR1 is LGHDT and CDR2 is YNNKEL in the germline V gene (reference sequence). CDR3: CASRQGTGTVWQFF. In nucleotides, the CDR3 is TGTGCCAGCAGGCAGGGGACGGGCACCGTGTGGCAGTTCTTC.

The V and J genes are TRBV2 and TRBJ1-1; D gene ambiguous. The V gene lost 6 bases and the J gene lost 2 bases, with 13 bases spanning the gap. The CDR3 runs to 14 residues. Germline assignment: CDR1 SNHLY and CDR2 FYNNEI. The CDR3 nucleotides read TGTGCCAGCAGCCATGACAACCTCAACACTGAAGCTTTCTTT. Encoded protein: CASSHDNLNTEAFF.

This clone was recorded only once. V is TRBV2 and J is TRBJ1-5; 8 bases align to TRBD1. This CDR3 contains 14 residues. The germline V gene encodes CDR1 SNHLY and CDR2 FYNNEI. Germline trimming cut 3 bases from V and 4 bases from J; bases unmatched to any gene: 2. This chain's CDR3 is CASSENRGNQPQHF. CDR3 coding DNA: TGTGCCAGCAGTGAGAACAGGGGGAATCAGCCCCAGCATTTT.

The chain joins TRBV10-3 to TRBJ1-3; D might be TRBD1 (6 bases). This CDR3 is built from 13 residues. Trimming removed 4 bases at V and 2 bases at J, with 6 bases between. From germline, CDR1 is ENHRY and CDR2 SYGVKD. The CDR3: CAISGTAGNTIYF. The DNA of the CDR3 is TGTGCCATCAGTGGGACAGCTGGAAACACCATATATTTT.

Worth noting for this clone: At one end the junction does not follow the germline gene, possibly because of a read error. The V and J genes are TRBV12-3 or TRBV12-4 and TRBJ2-3; D remains unclear. The CDR3 runs to 10 residues. This chain's CDR3 is CATSTDTQYF. CDR3 in DNA: TGTGCCACGAGCACGGATACGCAGTATTTT.

The rearrangement links TRBV4-2 to TRBJ2-5; 13 nucleotides line up with TRBD2. J gave up 1 base and V 4 bases, and 3 bases lay outside the gene matches. Germline V CDR1 and CDR2: LGHNA, YNFKEQ. The CDR3 is made up of 16 amino acids. In nucleotides, the CDR3 is TGTGCCAGCAGCCTTGGGACTAGCGGGACCCAAGAGACCCAGTACTTC. Protein product: CASSLGTSGTQETQYF.

The chain has TRBV5-8 and TRBJ1-3; D is unresolved. Trimming took off 4 bases at V and 0 bases at J, with 8 bases between the two ends. There are 14 residues in the CDR3. Germline V lookup: CDR1 SGHTS, CDR2 YDEGEE. The CDR3 nucleotides are TGTGCCAGCAGCCACCCAGGCTCTGGAAACACCATATATTTT. Encoded protein: CASSHPGSGNTIYF.

The chain recombines TRBV18 with TRBJ1-2, with TRBD1 identical over 7 bases. The germline gives CDR1 KGHSH, CDR2 LQKENI. This CDR3 contains 15 residues. The ends lost 0 bases at V and 8 bases at J; junction bases unmatched: 9. CDR3 protein: CASSPPFYTGEGYTF. CDR3 bases: TGTGCCAGCTCACCACCGTTTTATACAGGGGAGGGCTACACCTTC.

This clone turned up a few times. The genes are TRBV4-1 and TRBJ2-3; 9 bases align to TRBD2. V was clipped by 5 bases and J by 2 bases; unmatched bases: 11. The CDR3 contains 17 residues. Germline CDR1 MGHRA, CDR2 YSYEKL. In DNA form, the CDR3 reads TGCGCCAGCAGCGAAGCGAGGACTAGCGAGCTCACAGATACGCAGTATTTT. The encoded protein is CASSEARTSELTDTQYF.

Ten or more counts support this clone. The chain carries TRBV7-6 and TRBJ2-1; a possible D gene is TRBD2 (5 bases). The germline gives CDR1 SGHVS, CDR2 FNYEAQ. V lost 5 bases and J 5 bases, leaving 13 bases between the germline ends. CDR3 length: 14 residues. CDR3 nucleotides: TGTGCCAGCAGCACTCCGGGATTCCACAATGAGCAGTTCTTC. Translation gives CASSTPGFHNEQFF.

The genes are TRBV11-1 and TRBJ2-3; perhaps TRBD2 as D (5 bases). Germline V gene data show CDR1 as SGHAT and CDR2 as FQDESV (reference sequence). CDR3 length equals 15 residues. Trimming pared 1 base from V and 4 bases from J, leaving 12 bases between. CDR3 sequence: CASSLVNGVADTQYF. CDR3 nucleotides: TGTGCCAGCAGCTTAGTTAACGGGGTTGCAGATACGCAGTATTTT.